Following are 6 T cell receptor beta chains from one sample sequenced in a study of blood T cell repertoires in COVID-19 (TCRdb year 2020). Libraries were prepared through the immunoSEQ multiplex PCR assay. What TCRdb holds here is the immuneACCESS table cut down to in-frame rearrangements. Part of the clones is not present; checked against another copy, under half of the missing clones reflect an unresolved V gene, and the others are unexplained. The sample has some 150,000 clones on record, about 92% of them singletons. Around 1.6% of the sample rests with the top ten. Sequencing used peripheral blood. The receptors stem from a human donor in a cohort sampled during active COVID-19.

The CDR3 loop is CASSFLDRGDNEQFF. The CDR3 DNA reads as TGTGCCAGCAGCTTCCTGGACAGGGGCGACAATGAGCAGTTCTTC. The rearrangement links TRBV7-8 to TRBJ2-1; 9 bases line up with TRBD1. V lost 3 bases, J lost 5 bases, and 5 bases stayed unmatched. CDR1 is SGHVS and CDR2 is FQNEAQ in the germline V gene. This CDR3 contains 15 residues.

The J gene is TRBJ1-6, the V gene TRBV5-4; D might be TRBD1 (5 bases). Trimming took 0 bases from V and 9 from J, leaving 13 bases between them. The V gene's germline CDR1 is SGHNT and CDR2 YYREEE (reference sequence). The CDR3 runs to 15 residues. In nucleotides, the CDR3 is TGTGCCAGCAGCTTGGAACGGGGGGTCGCTTCACCCCTCCACTTT. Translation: CASSLERGVASPLHF.

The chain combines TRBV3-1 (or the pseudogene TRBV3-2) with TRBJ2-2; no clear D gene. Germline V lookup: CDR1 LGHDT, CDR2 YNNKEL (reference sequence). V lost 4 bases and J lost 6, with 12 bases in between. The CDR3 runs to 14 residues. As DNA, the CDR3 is TGTGCCAGCAGCCCAACCTCGGTTGCCGGGGAGCTGTTTTTT. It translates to CASSPTSVAGELFF.

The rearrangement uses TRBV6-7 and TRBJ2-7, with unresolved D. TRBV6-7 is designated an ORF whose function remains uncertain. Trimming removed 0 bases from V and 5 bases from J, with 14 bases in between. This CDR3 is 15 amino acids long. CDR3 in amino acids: CASSYSLGRPHEQYF. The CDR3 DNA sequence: TGTGCCAGCAGTTACTCCCTGGGCCGTCCCCACGAGCAGTACTTC.

The CDR3 sequence is CASSYWRTSDQPQHF. CDR3 nucleotide sequence: TGTGCCAGCAGTTACTGGCGGACAAGCGATCAGCCCCAGCATTTT. The V call is TRBV6-6, the J call TRBJ1-5, with D perhaps TRBD1 (5 bases). V lost 1 base and J lost 5, with 12 bases in between. Germline-derived CDR1 and CDR2 are MNHNY and SVGAGI (reference sequence). CDR3 length: 15 residues.

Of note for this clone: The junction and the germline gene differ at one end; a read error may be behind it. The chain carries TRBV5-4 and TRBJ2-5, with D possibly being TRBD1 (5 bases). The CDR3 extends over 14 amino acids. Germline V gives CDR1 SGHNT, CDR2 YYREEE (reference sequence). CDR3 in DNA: TGTGCCAGCAGCTTGGGGGGCATCCAAGAAACCCAGTACTTC. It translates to CASSLGGIQETQYF. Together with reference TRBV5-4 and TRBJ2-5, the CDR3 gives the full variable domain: ETGVTQSPTHLIKTRGQQVTLRCSSQSGHNTVSWYQQALGQGPQFIFQYYREEENGRGNFPPRFSGLQFPNYSSELNVNALELDDSALYLCASSLGGIQETQYFGPGTRLLVL.